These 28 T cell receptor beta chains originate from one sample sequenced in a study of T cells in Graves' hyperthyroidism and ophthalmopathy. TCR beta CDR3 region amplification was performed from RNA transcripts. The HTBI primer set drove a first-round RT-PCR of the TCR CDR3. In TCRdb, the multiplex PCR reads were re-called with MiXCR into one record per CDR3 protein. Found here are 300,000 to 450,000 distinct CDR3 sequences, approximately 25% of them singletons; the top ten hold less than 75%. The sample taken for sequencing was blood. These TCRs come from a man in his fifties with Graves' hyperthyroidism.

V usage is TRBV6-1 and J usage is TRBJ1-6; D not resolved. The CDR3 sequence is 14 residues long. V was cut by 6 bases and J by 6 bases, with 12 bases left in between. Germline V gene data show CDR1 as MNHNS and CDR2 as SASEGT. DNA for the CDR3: TGTGCCAGCAGCCCAGCCAAGTCTAATTCACCCCTCCACTTT. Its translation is CASSPAKSNSPLHF.

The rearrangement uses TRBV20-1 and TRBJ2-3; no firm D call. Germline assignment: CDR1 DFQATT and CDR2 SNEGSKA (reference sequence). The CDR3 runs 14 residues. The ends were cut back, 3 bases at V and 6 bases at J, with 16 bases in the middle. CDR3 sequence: CSARPPTLGDTQYF. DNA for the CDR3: TGCAGTGCTAGGCCCCCCACCCTAGGGGATACGCAGTATTTT.

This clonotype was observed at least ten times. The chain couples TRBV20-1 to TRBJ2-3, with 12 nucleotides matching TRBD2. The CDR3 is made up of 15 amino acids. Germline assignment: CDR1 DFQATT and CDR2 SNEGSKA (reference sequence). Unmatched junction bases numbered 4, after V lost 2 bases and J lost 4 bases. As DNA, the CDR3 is TGCAGTGCTAGACATCCTAGCGGGAGGGCAGATACGCAGTATTTT. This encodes CSARHPSGRADTQYF.

The CDR3 nucleotides are TGTGCCTGGACTACCTCCTTGACCCAGTACTTC. As protein: CAWTTSLTQYF. The V gene is TRBV30, the J gene TRBJ2-5; no firm D call. The V and J ends lost 4 bases and 7 bases respectively, with 10 bases between them. The CDR3 is 11 amino acids. From germline, CDR1 is GTSNPN and CDR2 SVGIG (reference sequence).

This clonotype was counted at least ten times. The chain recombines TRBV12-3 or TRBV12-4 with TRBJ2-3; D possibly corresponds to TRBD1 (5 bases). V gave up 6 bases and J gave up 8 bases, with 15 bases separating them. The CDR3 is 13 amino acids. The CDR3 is CASRPRQTGTQYF. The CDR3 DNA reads TGTGCCAGCAGACCAAGACAGACTGGTACGCAGTATTTT.

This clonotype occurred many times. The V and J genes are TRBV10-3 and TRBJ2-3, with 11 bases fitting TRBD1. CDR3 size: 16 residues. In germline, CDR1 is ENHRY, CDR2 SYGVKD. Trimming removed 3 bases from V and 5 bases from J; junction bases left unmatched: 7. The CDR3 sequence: CAISEPGQGAGDTQYF. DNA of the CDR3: TGTGCCATCAGTGAACCTGGACAGGGGGCCGGAGATACGCAGTATTTT.

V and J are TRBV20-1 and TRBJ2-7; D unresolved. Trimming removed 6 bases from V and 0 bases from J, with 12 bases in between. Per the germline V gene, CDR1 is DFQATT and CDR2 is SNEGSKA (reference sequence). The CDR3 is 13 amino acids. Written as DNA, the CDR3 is TGCAGTGCCATGGGCGCGAGCTCCTACGAGCAGTACTTC. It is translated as CSAMGASSYEQYF.

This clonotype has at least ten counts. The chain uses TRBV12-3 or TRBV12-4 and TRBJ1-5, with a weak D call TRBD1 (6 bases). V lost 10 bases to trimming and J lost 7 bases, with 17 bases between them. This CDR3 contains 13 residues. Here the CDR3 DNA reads TGTGCCACCCGCCAGGGGCATGGCCAGCCCCAGCATTTT. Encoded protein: CATRQGHGQPQHF.

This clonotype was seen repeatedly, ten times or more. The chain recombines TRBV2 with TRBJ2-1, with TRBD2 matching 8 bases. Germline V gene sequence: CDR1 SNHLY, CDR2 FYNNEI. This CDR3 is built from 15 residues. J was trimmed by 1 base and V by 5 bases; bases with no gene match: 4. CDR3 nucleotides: TGTGCCAGCAGTCTAGGGACTAGATCCTACAATGAGCAGTTCTTC. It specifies CASSLGTRSYNEQFF.

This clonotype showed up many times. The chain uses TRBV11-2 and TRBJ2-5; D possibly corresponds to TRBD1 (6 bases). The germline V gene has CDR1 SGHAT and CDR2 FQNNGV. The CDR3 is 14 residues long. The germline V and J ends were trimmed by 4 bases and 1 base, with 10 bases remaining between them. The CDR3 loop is CASSWRQVQETQYF. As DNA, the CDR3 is TGTGCCAGCAGCTGGCGACAGGTCCAAGAGACCCAGTACTTC.

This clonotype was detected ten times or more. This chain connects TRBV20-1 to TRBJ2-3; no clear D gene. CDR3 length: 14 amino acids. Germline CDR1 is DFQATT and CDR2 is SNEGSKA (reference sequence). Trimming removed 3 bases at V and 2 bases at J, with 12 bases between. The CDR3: CSASEAGATDTQYF. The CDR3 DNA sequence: TGCAGTGCTAGCGAGGCCGGAGCCACAGATACGCAGTATTTT.

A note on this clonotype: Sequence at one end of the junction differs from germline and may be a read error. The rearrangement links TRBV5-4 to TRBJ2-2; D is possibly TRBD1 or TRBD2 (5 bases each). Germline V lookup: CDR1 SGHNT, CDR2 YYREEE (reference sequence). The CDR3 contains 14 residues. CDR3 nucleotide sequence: TGTGCCAGCAGCAGCACAGTGGCCAAAGGGGAGCTGTGTTTT. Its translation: CASSSTVAKGELCF.

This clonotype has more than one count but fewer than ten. The CDR3 reads CASIINAGYEQYF. For the CDR3, the DNA is TGTGCCAGCATTATTAACGCGGGCTACGAGCAGTACTTC. The chain links TRBV6-1 to TRBJ2-7; D is perhaps TRBD2 (5 bases). V lost 7 bases and J lost 3, with 13 bases in between. Per the germline V gene, CDR1 is MNHNS and CDR2 is SASEGT. The CDR3 totals 13 residues.

The CDR3 sequence is CSASGGDTGELFF. The CDR3 region has the DNA TGCAGTGCTAGCGGGGGGGACACCGGGGAGCTGTTTTTT. This chain links TRBV20-1 with TRBJ2-2; 8 bases agree with TRBD2. Germline CDR1 and CDR2: DFQATT and SNEGSKA (reference sequence). The CDR3 runs 13 residues. V shed 3 bases, J shed 3 bases, and the junction held 0 bases outside the gene matches.

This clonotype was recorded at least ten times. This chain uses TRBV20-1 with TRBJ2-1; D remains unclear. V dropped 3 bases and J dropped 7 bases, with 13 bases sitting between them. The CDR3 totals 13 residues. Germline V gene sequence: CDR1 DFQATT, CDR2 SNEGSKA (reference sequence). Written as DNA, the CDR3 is TGCAGTGCTAGTACCCCCTCCCGGAATGAGCAGTTCTTC. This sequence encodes CSASTPSRNEQFF.

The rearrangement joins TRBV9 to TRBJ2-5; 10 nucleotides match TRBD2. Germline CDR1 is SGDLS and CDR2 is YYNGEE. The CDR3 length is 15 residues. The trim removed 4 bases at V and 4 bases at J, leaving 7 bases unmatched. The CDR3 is CASSSSGGAGETQYF. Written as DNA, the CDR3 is TGTGCCAGCAGCTCCAGCGGGGGGGCCGGAGAGACCCAGTACTTC.

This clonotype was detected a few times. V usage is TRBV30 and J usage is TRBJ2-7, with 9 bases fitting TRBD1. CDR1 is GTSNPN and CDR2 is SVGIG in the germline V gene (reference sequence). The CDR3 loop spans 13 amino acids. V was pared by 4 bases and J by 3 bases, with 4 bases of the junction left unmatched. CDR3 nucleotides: TGTGCCTGGAACAGGGGGCGTCGCTACGAGCAGTACTTC. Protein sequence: CAWNRGRRYEQYF.

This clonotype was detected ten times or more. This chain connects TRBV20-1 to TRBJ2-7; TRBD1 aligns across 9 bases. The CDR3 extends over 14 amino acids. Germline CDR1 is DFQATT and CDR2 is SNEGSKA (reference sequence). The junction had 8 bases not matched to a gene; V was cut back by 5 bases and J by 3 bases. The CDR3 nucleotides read TGCAGTGCTGATCCCGGGACAGGGATCTACGAGCAGTACTTC. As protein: CSADPGTGIYEQYF.

The CDR3 DNA reads TGTGCCAGCAGCTCGACTAGCGGGAGTTCAGGGTCCTACGAGCAGTACTTC. It translates to CASSSTSGSSGSYEQYF. This sequence joins TRBV13 and TRBJ2-7; 12 nucleotides align to TRBD2. V lost 4 bases to trimming and J lost 1 base; unmatched junction nucleotides: 8. CDR1 and CDR2 from the germline V gene are PRHDT and FYEKMQ (reference sequence). CDR3 length equals 17 residues.

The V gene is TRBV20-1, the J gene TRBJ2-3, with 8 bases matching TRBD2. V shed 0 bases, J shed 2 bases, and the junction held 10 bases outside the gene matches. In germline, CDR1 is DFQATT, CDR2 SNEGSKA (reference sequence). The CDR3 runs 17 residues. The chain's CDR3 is CSARDPSGWGLTDTQYF. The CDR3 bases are TGCAGTGCTAGAGACCCTAGCGGGTGGGGCCTCACAGATACGCAGTATTTT.

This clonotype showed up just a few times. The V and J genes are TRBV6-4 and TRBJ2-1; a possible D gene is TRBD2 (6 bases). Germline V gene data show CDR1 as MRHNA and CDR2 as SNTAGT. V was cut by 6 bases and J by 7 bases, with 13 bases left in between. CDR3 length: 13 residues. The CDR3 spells CASSDPGRNEQFF. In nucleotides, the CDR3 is TGTGCCAGCAGCGACCCGGGGAGGAATGAGCAGTTCTTC.

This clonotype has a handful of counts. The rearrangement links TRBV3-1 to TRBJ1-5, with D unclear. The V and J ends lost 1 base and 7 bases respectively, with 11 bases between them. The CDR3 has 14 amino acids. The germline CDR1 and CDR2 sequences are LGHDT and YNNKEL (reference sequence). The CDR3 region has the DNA TGTGCCAGCAGCCAAGGGGGAGGCGGGCAGCCCCAGCATTTT. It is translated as CASSQGGGGQPQHF. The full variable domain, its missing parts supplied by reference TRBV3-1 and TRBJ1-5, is DTAVSQTPKYLVTQMGNDKSIKCEQNLGHDTMYWYKQDSKKFLKIMFSYNNKELIINETVPNRFSPKSPDKAHLNLHINSLELGDSAVYFCASSQGGGGQPQHFGDGTRLSIL.

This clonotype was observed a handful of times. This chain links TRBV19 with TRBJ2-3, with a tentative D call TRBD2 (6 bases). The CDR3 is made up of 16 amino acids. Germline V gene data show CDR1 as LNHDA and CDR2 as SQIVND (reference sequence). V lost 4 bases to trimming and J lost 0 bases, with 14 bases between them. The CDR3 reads CASSTTSRGSTDTQYF. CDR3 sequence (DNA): TGTGCCAGTAGTACGACATCCCGGGGGAGCACAGATACGCAGTATTTT.

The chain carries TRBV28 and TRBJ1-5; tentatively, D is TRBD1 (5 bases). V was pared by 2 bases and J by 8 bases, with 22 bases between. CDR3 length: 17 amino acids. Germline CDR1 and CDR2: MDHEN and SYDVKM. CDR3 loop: CASSLGGQGGVLKPQHF. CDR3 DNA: TGTGCCAGCAGTTTAGGAGGGCAGGGAGGGGTTTTGAAGCCCCAGCATTTT.

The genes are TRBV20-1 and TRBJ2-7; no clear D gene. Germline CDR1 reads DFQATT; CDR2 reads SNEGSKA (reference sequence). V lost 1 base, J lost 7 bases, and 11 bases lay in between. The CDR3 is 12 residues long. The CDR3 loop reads CSARVGNNEQYF. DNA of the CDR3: TGCAGTGCTAGAGTGGGGAATAATGAGCAGTACTTC.

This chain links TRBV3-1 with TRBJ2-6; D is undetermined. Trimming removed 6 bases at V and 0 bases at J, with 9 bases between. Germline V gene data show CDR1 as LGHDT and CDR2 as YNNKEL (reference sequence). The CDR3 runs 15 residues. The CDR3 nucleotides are TGTGCCAGCAGTGACGGCCGCTCTGGGGCCAACGTCCTGACTTTC. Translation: CASSDGRSGANVLTF.

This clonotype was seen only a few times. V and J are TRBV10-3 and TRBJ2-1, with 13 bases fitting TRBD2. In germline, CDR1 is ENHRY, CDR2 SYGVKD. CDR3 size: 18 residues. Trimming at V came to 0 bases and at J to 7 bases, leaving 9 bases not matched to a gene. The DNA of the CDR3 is TGTGCCATCAGTGAGTCCTCTAAACTAGCGGGAGGGAAGAATGAGCAGTTCTTC. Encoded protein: CAISESSKLAGGKNEQFF.

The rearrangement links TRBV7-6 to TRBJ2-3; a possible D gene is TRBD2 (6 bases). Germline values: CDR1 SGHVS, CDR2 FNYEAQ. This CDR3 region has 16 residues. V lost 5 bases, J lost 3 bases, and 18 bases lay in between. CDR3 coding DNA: TGTGCCAGCAGCCCTACCTTCGGGAGTATTACAGATACGCAGTATTTT. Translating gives CASSPTFGSITDTQYF.